The clone carrying this T cell receptor (beta chain) came up a few times. The data originate from a study of patients and donors after allogeneic stem cell transplantation. MiXCR, applied by TCRdb to the RT-PCR reads, yields one record per CDR3 protein. The table records about a million distinct CDR3 sequences, more than 15% of them present only once. Germline lookup yields CDR1 MNHNS and CDR2 SASEGT. This CDR3 has 13 residues. V trimming: 6 bases; J trimming: 8 bases; junction bases outside the gene matches: 6. Sequencing input: blood, either unsorted or a sorted T cell fraction (not recorded which). The V and J genes are TRBV6-1 and TRBJ2-5, with 10 bases that match TRBD2. The source is a human donor who was either an allogeneic HSCT recipient or a stem cell or donor lymphocyte infusion donor (not recorded which). It is not recorded whose cells these are; they may come from a transplant donor. The CDR3 bases are TGTGCCAGCAGCGCCGGGACTAGCGCTACCCAGTACTTC. The encoded protein is CASSAGTSATQYF.